These 4 T cell receptor beta chains share one sample of origin, sequenced in a study of regulatory T cells in long-lasting Graves disease. With iRepertoire HTBI primers and Arm-PCR of CDR3 regions, TCR beta libraries were built. TCRdb processed the multiplex PCR reads anew with MiXCR; each CDR3 protein has one entry. The data hold a few hundred thousand distinct CDR3 sequences, with around 21% observed a single time. As for time point: persistent/refractory GD, antithyroid drugs over 5 years with positive TRAb. PBMCs provided the RNA from which the TCR library was made. The sample here was peripheral blood mononuclear cells (PBMCs), taken when the disease was refractory, from a patient treated with antithyroid drugs. All receptors derive from a female donor with Graves disease.

V is TRBV2 and J is TRBJ2-5; D uncertain. V was cut by 0 bases and J by 3 bases, with 14 bases left in between. The CDR3 totals 16 residues. Germline assignment: CDR1 SNHLY and CDR2 FYNNEI. The CDR3 sequence is CASSEALESYEETQYF. CDR3 in DNA: TGTGCCAGCAGTGAAGCGCTGGAATCATACGAAGAGACCCAGTACTTC.

This clonotype was picked up a small number of times. The CDR3 is CASSDAADRVQTQYF. CDR3 in DNA: TGTGCCAGCAGTGACGCTGCCGACAGGGTACAGACCCAGTACTTC. This chain uses TRBV6-1 with TRBJ2-5; 7 positions agree with TRBD1. Germline V lookup: CDR1 MNHNS, CDR2 SASEGT. The ends lost 3 bases at V and 6 bases at J; junction bases unmatched: 10. CDR3 length equals 15 residues.

This clonotype was counted at least ten times. This chain uses TRBV10-3 with TRBJ2-7; D perhaps matches TRBD2 (6 bases). The CDR3 extends over 15 amino acids. In germline, CDR1 is ENHRY, CDR2 SYGVKD. Trimming left V 4 bases short and J 5 bases short, with 18 bases between. For the CDR3, the DNA is TGTGCCATCAGTGGAGGAGGGTTGAATATGAACGAGCAGTACTTC. It specifies CAISGGGLNMNEQYF.

This clonotype came up a few times. The chain combines TRBV12-3 or TRBV12-4 with TRBJ2-7; 7 bases are shared with TRBD2. The V segment lost 5 bases and the J segment 4 bases; nucleotides outside the gene matches: 5. The CDR3 covers 13 residues. This CDR3 is CASSQWGGYEQYF. The DNA for the CDR3 is TGTGCCAGCAGTCAATGGGGGGGTTACGAGCAGTACTTC.